This TCR beta chain was captured by sequencing in a study of cytomegalovirus exposure and HLA in healthy donors. Study results and caveats: With further analysis later on, most CMV-associated TCR beta chains appeared HLA-restricted. Rare TCR sequences predominated, though certain public TCRs were found in many donors.

Nominally healthy donors provided the samples, though records likely missed some immune exposures. For this clone: The antigen is not known.

Primers for the PCR totalled 60 Vbeta and 13 Jbeta. Some clones are missing from TCRdb's copy, which holds only in-frame ones; the method was immunoSEQ multiplex PCR. The sample holds roughly 140,000 clones. Germline CDR1 DFQATT, CDR2 SNEGSKA (reference sequence). V was clipped by 5 bases and J by 3 bases, with 8 bases between them. This CDR3 contains 11 residues. The specimen sequenced was PBMCs. The genes are TRBV20-1 and TRBJ2-7; D unresolved. The TCR comes from a male donor in good health and CMV-seronegative. Here the CDR3 DNA reads TGCAGTGCTCTTACTTTCTACGAGCAGTACTTC. It encodes CSALTFYEQYF.